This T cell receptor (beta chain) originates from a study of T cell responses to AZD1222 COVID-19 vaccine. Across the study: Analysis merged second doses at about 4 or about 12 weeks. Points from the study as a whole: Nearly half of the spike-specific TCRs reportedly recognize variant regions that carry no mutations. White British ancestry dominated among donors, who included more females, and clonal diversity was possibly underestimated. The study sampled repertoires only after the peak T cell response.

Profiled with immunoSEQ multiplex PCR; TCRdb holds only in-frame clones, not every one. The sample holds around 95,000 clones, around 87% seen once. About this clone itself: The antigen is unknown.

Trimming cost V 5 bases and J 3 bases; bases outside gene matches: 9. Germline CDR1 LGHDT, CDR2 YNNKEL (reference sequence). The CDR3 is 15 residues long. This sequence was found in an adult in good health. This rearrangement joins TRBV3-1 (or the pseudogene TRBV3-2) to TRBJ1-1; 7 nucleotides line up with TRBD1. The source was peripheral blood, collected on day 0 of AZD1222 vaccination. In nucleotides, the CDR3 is TGTGCCAGCAGCTCTACACAGGGGTGGTACACTGAAGCTTTCTTT. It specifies CASSSTQGWYTEAFF.